The clone carrying this TCR beta chain was detected a few times. The antigen remains undetermined. UMIs and a universal primer site were added when TCR cDNA was made by 5'RACE template switching. TCRdb reprocessed the 5' RACE reads via MiXCR and lists one record per CDR3 protein. This sample carries hundreds of thousands of distinct CDR3 sequences, around 21% of them seen once, and the ten largest clones take roughly 13%. The record originates from a study of T cells after yellow fever vaccination. Study overall: When fractions had low cell numbers, they were prepared with SMART-Seq v4 Ultra Low Input.

This CDR3 has 16 residues. V lost 0 bases and J lost 7; bases outside the gene matches: 10. Germline loops: CDR1 SGDLS, CDR2 YYNGEE. Findings of the study overall: A small proportion of clonotypes was detected in both the CD4 and CD8 compartments. Post-booster repertoires contained most primary-vaccination clones again (almost 97% CD4, approximately 86% CD8).

The specimen comprised PBMCs, sampled 15 days after the yellow fever booster vaccination. The chain couples TRBV9 to TRBJ2-1; 7 bases align to TRBD2. The source is a man aged 25-40 years who received the YFV17D yellow fever vaccine. CDR3 residues: CASSVVGTNVENEQFF. In DNA form, the CDR3 reads TGTGCCAGCAGCGTAGTCGGGACTAACGTTGAGAATGAGCAGTTCTTC.